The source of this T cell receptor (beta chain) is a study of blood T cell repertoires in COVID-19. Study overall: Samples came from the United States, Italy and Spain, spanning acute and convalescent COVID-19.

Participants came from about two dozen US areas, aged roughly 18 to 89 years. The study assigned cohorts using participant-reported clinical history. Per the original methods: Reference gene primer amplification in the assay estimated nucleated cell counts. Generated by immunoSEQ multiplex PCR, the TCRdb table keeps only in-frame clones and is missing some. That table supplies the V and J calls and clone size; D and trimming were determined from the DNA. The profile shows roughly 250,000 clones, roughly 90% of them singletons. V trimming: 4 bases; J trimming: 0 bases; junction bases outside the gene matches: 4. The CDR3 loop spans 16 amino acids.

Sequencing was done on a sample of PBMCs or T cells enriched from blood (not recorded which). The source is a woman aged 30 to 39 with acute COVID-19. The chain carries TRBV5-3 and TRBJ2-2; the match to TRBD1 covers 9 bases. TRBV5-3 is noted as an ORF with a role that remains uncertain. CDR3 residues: CARSHRGQTNTGELFF. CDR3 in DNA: TGTGCCAGAAGCCACAGGGGGCAAACGAACACCGGGGAGCTGTTTTTT.